What follows describes a single TCR beta chain. This entry comes from a study of T cell responses to AZD1222 COVID-19 vaccine. Deletions cut 0 bases from V and 3 bases from J, with 3 bases between. The CDR3 sequence is 12 residues long. Germline V CDR1 and CDR2: GTSNPN, SVGIG (reference sequence). Profiled with immunoSEQ multiplex PCR; TCRdb holds only in-frame clones, not every one. The table includes approximately 150,000 clones, approximately 94% detected once. The V call is TRBV30, the J call TRBJ1-3; no definite D call. The sample was peripheral blood, taken 28 days after the second AZD1222 dose. This TCR was sampled from an adult who received the AZD1222 COVID-19 vaccine. The CDR3 sequence is CAWSVNGNTIYF. CDR3 sequence (DNA): TGTGCCTGGAGTGTAAATGGAAACACCATATATTTT.